These 16 T cell receptor beta chains originate from one sample sequenced in a study of blood T cells in healthy people across ages (dated by TCRdb to 2015 to 2017). Library preparation was by 5' RACE. The sequencer listed for this sample is Illumina HiSeq 2500. A second PCR of roughly 7 to 12 cycles was run with a J-beta primer mix and a sample-barcoded 5' primer. TCRdb reran the public reads through fastp at Q25 and MiXCR, keeping productive beta chains. Each record represents a unique CDR3 protein, reported with the most common genes and DNA among its rows. The sample table holds 800,000 or so distinct CDR3 sequences, of which 20% to 30% were seen once. The ten largest clones take up under 4% of the sample. A further study also used this sample, focusing on T cells of mothers and their children.

Material for sequencing was blood. Source of these receptors: a boy aged 5-17 years in good health.

The chain employs TRBV28 and TRBJ2-2; no clear D. CDR3 length equals 13 residues. V gave up 7 bases and J gave up 4 bases, with 10 bases separating them. Germline CDR1 and CDR2: MDHEN and SYDVKM. The CDR3 protein is CASKGQITGELFF. CDR3 coding DNA: TGTGCCAGCAAAGGCCAAATCACCGGGGAGCTGTTTTTT.

A few counts support this clonotype. Being one base from a much bigger clone, this may be a read error. The chain carries TRBV28 and TRBJ2-5; possible D gene TRBD1, 6 bases. The germline V and J ends were trimmed by 6 bases and 2 bases, with 10 bases remaining between them. The CDR3 sequence is 13 residues long. Germline assignment: CDR1 MDHEN and CDR2 SYDVKM. In nucleotides, the CDR3 is TGTGCCAGCAGCCACGGACAGCAAGAGACCCAGTACTTC. The encoded protein is CASSHGQQETQYF. The full variable domain, completed using reference TRBV28 and TRBJ2-5, is DVKVTQSSRYLVKRTGEKVFLECVQDMDHENMFWYRQDPGLGLRLIYFSYDVKMKEKGDIPEGYSVSREKKERFSLILESASTNQTSMYLCASSHGQQETQYFGPGTRLLVL.

The genes are TRBV6-5 and TRBJ2-5; TRBD2 aligns across 7 bases. Unmatched junction bases numbered 4, after V lost 2 bases and J lost 1 base. Germline V lookup: CDR1 MNHEY, CDR2 SVGAGI. The CDR3 runs to 15 residues. CDR3 sequence reads: CASSYGRGFQETQYF. In DNA, the CDR3 is TGTGCCAGCAGTTACGGGCGGGGGTTCCAAGAGACCCAGTACTTC.

A few counts support this clonotype. The chain links TRBV2 to TRBJ2-1; perhaps TRBD2 as D (5 bases). Germline CDR1 reads SNHLY; CDR2 reads FYNNEI. CDR3 length: 15 residues. The V and J ends lost 6 bases and 0 bases respectively, with 12 bases between them. The chain's CDR3 is CASRVGLSSYNEQFF. The DNA of the CDR3 is TGTGCCAGCAGGGTTGGACTGAGCTCCTACAATGAGCAGTTCTTC.

The chain recombines TRBV6-5 with TRBJ2-7; D might be TRBD1 (5 bases). The CDR3 contains 15 residues. Germline values: CDR1 MNHEY, CDR2 SVGAGI. V was cut by 7 bases and J by 6 bases, with 22 bases left in between. CDR3 coding DNA: TGTGCCAGCACTCGGACAATCTTCACGAACTCCGAGCAGTACTTC. This translates into CASTRTIFTNSEQYF.

The J gene is TRBJ1-1, the V gene TRBV3-1, with TRBD1 matching over 7 bases. V shed 2 bases and J 5 bases; nucleotides not matched to a gene: 11. The CDR3 covers 16 residues. The germline CDR1 and CDR2 sequences are LGHDT and YNNKEL (reference sequence). The CDR3 region has the DNA TGTGCCAGCAGCCAAAACCCCACAGGGGCGTGGACTGAAGCTTTCTTT. This translates into CASSQNPTGAWTEAFF. The variable domain in full, with the rest retrieved from reference TRBV3-1 and TRBJ1-1, is DTAVSQTPKYLVTQMGNDKSIKCEQNLGHDTMYWYKQDSKKFLKIMFSYNNKELIINETVPNRFSPKSPDKAHLNLHINSLELGDSAVYFCASSQNPTGAWTEAFFGQGTRLTVV.

This clonotype was observed a single time. The gene calls are TRBV30 and TRBJ1-2; D unresolved. V lost 1 base, J lost 8 bases, and 20 bases lay in between. CDR1 and CDR2 from the germline V gene are GTSNPN and SVGIG (reference sequence). The CDR3 has 15 residues. The CDR3 spells CAWSGPPGLLGGYTF. The DNA for the CDR3 is TGTGCCTGGAGTGGACCCCCGGGCCTCCTCGGGGGCTACACCTTC.

The V gene is TRBV3-1, the J gene TRBJ1-1, with TRBD1 identical over 7 bases. CDR3 length equals 15 residues. CDR1 and CDR2 (germline): LGHDT, YNNKEL (reference sequence). The trim removed 2 bases at V and 6 bases at J, leaving 9 bases unmatched. The CDR3: CASSQHWQGVAEAFF. In DNA, the CDR3 is TGTGCCAGCAGCCAACATTGGCAGGGGGTAGCTGAAGCTTTCTTT.

V gene TRBV20-1 combines with J gene TRBJ2-3, with 7 positions matching TRBD2. Germline values: CDR1 DFQATT, CDR2 SNEGSKA (reference sequence). The CDR3 covers 13 residues. V lost 6 bases and J lost 2; bases outside the gene matches: 5. The CDR3 DNA reads as TGCAGTGCGAGGGACTATATCACAGATACGCAGTATTTT. It is translated as CSARDYITDTQYF.

With regard to this clonotype: Its ends do not fully match the called genes, so a read error is possible. This rearrangement joins TRBV10-3 to TRBJ1-4; D possibly corresponds to TRBD1 (5 bases). Germline V gene lookup returns CDR1 ENHRY and CDR2 SYGVKD. CDR3 size: 14 residues. CDR3 sequence: CAFSATGRNEKLFF. The CDR3 DNA follows: TGTGCCTTCAGTGCAACAGGAAGAAATGAAAAACTGTTTTTT.

The sample holds one count of this clonotype. V gene TRBV7-3 combines with J gene TRBJ2-7; D might be TRBD2 (5 bases). Germline CDR1 reads SGHTA; CDR2 reads FQGTGA. V lost 4 bases to trimming and J lost 6 bases, with 13 bases between them. The CDR3 is made up of 13 amino acids. The CDR3 region has the DNA TGTGCCAGCAGCTCGTCTACGGGGTCCGAGCAGTACTTC. Amino acid sequence: CASSSSTGSEQYF.

The table lists this clonotype with a few counts. The V call is TRBV20-1, the J call TRBJ2-3, with 12 bases that match TRBD2. The CDR3 loop spans 17 amino acids. CDR1 is DFQATT and CDR2 is SNEGSKA in the germline V gene (reference sequence). J gave up 2 bases and V 5 bases, and 11 bases lay outside the gene matches. In nucleotides, the CDR3 is TGCAGTGCTGATGGGGGAGGACTAGCGGGGAACACAGATACGCAGTATTTT. It translates to CSADGGGLAGNTDTQYF.

This clonotype was recorded at least ten times. This chain links TRBV20-1 with TRBJ2-7, with 8 bases matching TRBD1. The CDR3 extends over 17 amino acids. V dropped 6 bases and J dropped 7; count of bases not matched to a gene: 23. CDR1 DFQATT and CDR2 SNEGSKA come from the germline V gene (reference sequence). The CDR3 loop reads CSAAAIGSSRGLFEQYF. As DNA, the CDR3 is TGCAGTGCCGCCGCAATTGGGAGCTCCAGGGGGCTATTTGAGCAGTACTTC.

This clonotype was picked up a small number of times. The chain recombines TRBV18 with TRBJ2-7; D might be TRBD1 or TRBD2, each matching 5 bases. V was pared by 4 bases and J by 0 bases, with 10 bases between. CDR1 and CDR2 from the germline V gene are KGHSH and LQKENI. This CDR3 spans 14 amino acids. The CDR3 loop is CASSRPGRSYEQYF. The CDR3 DNA sequence: TGTGCCAGCTCACGGCCGGGACGCTCCTACGAGCAGTACTTC.

This clonotype was seen repeatedly, ten times or more. V usage is TRBV29-1 and J usage is TRBJ2-7, with D tentatively TRBD1 (6 bases). Germline CDR1 and CDR2: SQVTM and ANQGSEA. The CDR3 is 11 residues long. With 7 bases removed from V and 6 bases from J, the gap between germline ends came to 13 bases. The CDR3 DNA sequence: TGCAGCGCCCGACAGGAACGCGAGCAGTACTTC. Translated, it gives CSARQEREQYF.

For this clonotype: Sequence at one end of the junction differs from germline and may be a read error. V is TRBV12-3 or TRBV12-4 and J is TRBJ2-4, with 10 positions matching TRBD2. The CDR3 spans 15 residues. The CDR3 coding sequence is TGTGCCAGCAGCCCAAGCGGGGGGGCCAAAAACATTCAGTGCTTC. The encoded protein is CASSPSGGAKNIQCF.